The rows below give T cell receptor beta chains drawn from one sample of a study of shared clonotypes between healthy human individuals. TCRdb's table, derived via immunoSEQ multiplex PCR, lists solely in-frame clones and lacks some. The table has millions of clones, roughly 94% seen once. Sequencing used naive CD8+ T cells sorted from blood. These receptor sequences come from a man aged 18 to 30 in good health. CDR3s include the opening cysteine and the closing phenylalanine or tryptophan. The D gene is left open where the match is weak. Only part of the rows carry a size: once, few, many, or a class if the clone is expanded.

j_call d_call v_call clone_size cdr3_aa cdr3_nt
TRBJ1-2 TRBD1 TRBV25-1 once CASSTPDRDYGYTF TGTGCCAGCAGCACCCCCGACAGGGACTATGGCTACACCTTC
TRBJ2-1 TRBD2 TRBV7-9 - CASSSSGTSYEQFF TGTGCCAGCAGCTCATCCGGGACTAGCTATGAGCAGTTCTTC
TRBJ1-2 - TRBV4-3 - CASSQVESYNGYTF TGCGCCAGCAGCCAAGTGGAGTCATATAATGGCTACACCTTC
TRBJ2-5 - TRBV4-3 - CASSQGHGGAQYF TGCGCCAGCAGCCAAGGTCACGGAGGGGCCCAGTACTTC
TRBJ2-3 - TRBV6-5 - CASSYSVGADTQYF TGTGCCAGCAGTTACTCGGTGGGGGCAGATACGCAGTATTTT
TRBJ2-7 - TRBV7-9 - CASSPPADYEQYF TGTGCCAGCAGCCCCCCCGCGGACTACGAGCAGTACTTC
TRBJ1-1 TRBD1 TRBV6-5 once CASSTGENTEAFF TGTGCCAGTTCGACAGGGGAGAACACTGAAGCTTTCTTT
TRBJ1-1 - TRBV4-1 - CASSHVRGAEAFF TGCGCCAGCAGCCACGTTCGGGGTGCTGAAGCTTTCTTT
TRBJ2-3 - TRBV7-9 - CASSLVSVTDTQYF TGTGCCAGCAGCTTAGTCAGCGTCACAGATACGCAGTATTTT
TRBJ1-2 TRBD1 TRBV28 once CASRPTGEDGYTF TGTGCCAGCAGACCCACAGGGGAAGATGGCTACACCTTC
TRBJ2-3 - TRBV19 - CASRSRSAVDTQYF TGTGCCAGTAGGTCCCGGAGCGCTGTGGATACGCAGTATTTT
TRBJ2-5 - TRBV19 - CASSIRGAYETQYF TGTGCCAGTAGTATCCGGGGGGCCTATGAGACCCAGTACTTC
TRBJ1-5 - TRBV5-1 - CASSLTGFGNQPQHF TGCGCCAGCAGCTTGACAGGTTTTGGCAATCAGCCCCAGCATTTT
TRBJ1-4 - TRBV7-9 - CASSFLAEWDEKLFF TGTGCCAGCAGCTTTTTAGCAGAATGGGATGAAAAACTGTTTTTT
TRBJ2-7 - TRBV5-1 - CASSLAIKGLYEQYF TGCGCCAGCAGCTTGGCCATCAAGGGGCTCTACGAGCAGTACTTC
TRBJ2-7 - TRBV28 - CASSTPERPLEQYF TGTGCCAGCAGTACCCCCGAGAGGCCCCTCGAGCAGTACTTC
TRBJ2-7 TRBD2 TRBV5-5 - CASSLLAGYEQYF TGTGCCAGCAGCTTGCTAGCGGGCTACGAGCAGTACTTC
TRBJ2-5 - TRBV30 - CAWSGTTQETQYF TGTGCCTGGAGTGGGACTACCCAAGAGACCCAGTACTTC
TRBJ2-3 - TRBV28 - CASSLSRVAPTSTDTQYF TGTGCCAGCAGTTTATCACGTGTCGCCCCAACTAGCACAGATACGCAGTATTTT
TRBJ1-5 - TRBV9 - CASSVDNNQPQHF TGTGCCAGCAGCGTTGACAACAATCAGCCCCAGCATTTT
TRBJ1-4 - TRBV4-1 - CASSPMGGGGLSSEKLFF TGCGCCAGCAGCCCCATGGGGGGAGGCGGGCTAAGTAGTGAAAAACTGTTTTTT
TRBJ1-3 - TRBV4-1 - CASSQDSTSGNTIYF TGCGCCAGCAGCCAAGATTCCACCTCTGGAAACACCATATATTTT
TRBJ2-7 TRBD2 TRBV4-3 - CASSQEQTIGTSGRMYEQYF TGCGCCAGCAGCCAAGAACAAACTATAGGGACTAGCGGGAGGATGTACGAGCAGTACTTC
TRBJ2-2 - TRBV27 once CASSPYPYDTGELFF TGTGCCAGCAGTCCCTACCCGTACGACACCGGGGAGCTGTTTTTT
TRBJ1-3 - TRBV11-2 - CASSLVQGLTGNTIYF TGTGCCAGCAGCTTAGTTCAGGGGTTAACTGGAAACACCATATATTTT
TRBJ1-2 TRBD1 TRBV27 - CASSHQTGVEGYTF TGTGCCAGCAGTCACCAGACAGGGGTGGAAGGCTACACCTTC
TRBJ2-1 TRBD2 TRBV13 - CASSSSGSSYNEQFF TGTGCCAGCAGTTCTAGCGGGAGCTCCTACAATGAGCAGTTCTTC
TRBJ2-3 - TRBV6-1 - CASSADPAHTDTQYF TGTGCCAGCAGTGCGGACCCCGCTCACACAGATACGCAGTATTTT
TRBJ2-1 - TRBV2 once CASSAPESYNEQFF TGTGCCAGCAGTGCCCCAGAGTCCTACAATGAGCAGTTCTTC
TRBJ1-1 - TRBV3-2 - CVRLTEAFF TGTGTAAGATTGACTGAAGCTTTCTTT
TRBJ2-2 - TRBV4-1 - CASSHRGAGGTGELFF TGCGCCAGCAGCCATCGGGGGGCAGGGGGGACCGGGGAGCTGTTTTTT
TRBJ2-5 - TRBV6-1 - CASSEARTETQYF TGTGCCAGCAGTGAAGCGCGTACGGAGACCCAGTACTTC
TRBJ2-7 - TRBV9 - CASSVHGERYEQYF TGTGCCAGCAGCGTACACGGGGAAAGGTACGAGCAGTACTTC
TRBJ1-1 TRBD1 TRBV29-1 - CSVEGWGDRANTEAFF TGCAGCGTTGAAGGATGGGGGGACAGGGCGAACACTGAAGCTTTCTTT
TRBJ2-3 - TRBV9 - CASSEGFHTDTQYF TGTGCCAGCAGCGAGGGGTTTCACACAGATACGCAGTATTTT
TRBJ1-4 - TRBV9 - CASSVAGANEKLFF TGTGCCAGCAGCGTAGCGGGAGCAAATGAAAAACTGTTTTTT
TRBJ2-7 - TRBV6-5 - CASSYGFGSTYEQYF TGTGCCAGCAGTTACGGGTTTGGGTCCACGTACGAGCAGTACTTC
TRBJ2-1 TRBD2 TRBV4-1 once CASSQPPGLADNEQFF TGCGCCAGCAGCCAACCACCGGGACTAGCGGACAATGAGCAGTTCTTC
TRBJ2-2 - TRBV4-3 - CASSQEGRPGANTGELFF TGCGCCAGCAGCCAAGAGGGGAGGCCGGGGGCAAACACCGGGGAGCTGTTTTTT
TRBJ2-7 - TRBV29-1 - CSARGQSRYEQYF TGCAGCGCCCGAGGGCAGAGCCGCTACGAGCAGTACTTC
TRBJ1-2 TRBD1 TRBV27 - CASSFQGAIRSYGYTF TGTGCCAGCAGTTTCCAGGGGGCGATAAGAAGCTATGGCTACACCTTC
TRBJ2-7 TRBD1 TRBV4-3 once CASSQLETGMIYEQYF TGCGCCAGCAGCCAACTTGAGACAGGGATGATCTACGAGCAGTACTTC